This TCR beta chain was obtained from a study of CD8 T cells in ankylosing spondylitis. Study-wide points: There was reportedly significant enrichment of clones that were disease-linked in matched ankylosing spondylitis synovial fluid.

This clonotype has ten or more counts. Its antigen is undetermined. TCRdb re-called the 5' RACE reads with MiXCR, one entry per CDR3 protein. The table includes 150,000 to 200,000 distinct CDR3 sequences, approximately 13% detected once. Looked up from germline, CDR1 is MNHEY and CDR2 is SMNVEV (reference sequence). This CDR3 spans 14 amino acids. The V end was cut by 4 bases, the J end by 5 bases, with 15 bases between. The sequence was obtained from a female donor with ankylosing spondylitis or in good health (not recorded which). The V and J genes are TRBV27 and TRBJ2-7, with D perhaps matching TRBD2 (7 bases). The sample comprised blood, either unsorted or a sorted T cell fraction (not recorded which). This chain's CDR3 is CASSSQGGFNEQYF. In DNA form, the CDR3 reads TGTGCCAGCAGTTCACAGGGAGGGTTCAACGAGCAGTACTTC.